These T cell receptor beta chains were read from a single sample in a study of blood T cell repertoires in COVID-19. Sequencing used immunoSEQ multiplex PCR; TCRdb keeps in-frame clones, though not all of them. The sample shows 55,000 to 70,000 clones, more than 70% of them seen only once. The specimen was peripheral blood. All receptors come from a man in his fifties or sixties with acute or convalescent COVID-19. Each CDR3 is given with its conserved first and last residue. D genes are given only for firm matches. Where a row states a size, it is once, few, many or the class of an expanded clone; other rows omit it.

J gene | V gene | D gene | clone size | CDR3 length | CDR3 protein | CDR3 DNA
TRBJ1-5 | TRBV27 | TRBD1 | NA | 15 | CASSPSTGGNQPQHF | TGTGCCAGCAGTCCCTCAACAGGGGGGAATCAGCCCCAGCATTTT
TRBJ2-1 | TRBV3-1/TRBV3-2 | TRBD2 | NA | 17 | CASSQDGGTSGYNEQFF | TGTGCCAGCAGCCAAGATGGTGGGACTAGCGGGTACAATGAGCAGTTCTTC
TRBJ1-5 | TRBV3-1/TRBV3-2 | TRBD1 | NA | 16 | CASSQDRGTGHQPQHF | TGTGCCAGCAGCCAAGATCGCGGGACAGGCCATCAGCCCCAGCATTTT
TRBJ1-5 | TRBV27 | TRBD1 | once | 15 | CASSPITGGGQPQHF | TGTGCCAGCAGTCCCATTACAGGGGGCGGTCAGCCCCAGCATTTT
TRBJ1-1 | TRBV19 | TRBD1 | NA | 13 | CASSTQGGTEAFF | TGTGCCAGTAGTACCCAGGGGGGCACTGAAGCTTTCTTT
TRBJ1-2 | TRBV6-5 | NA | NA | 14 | CASSYFQGNYGYTF | TGTGCCAGCAGTTATTTTCAGGGAAACTATGGCTACACCTTC
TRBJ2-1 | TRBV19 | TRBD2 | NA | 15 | CASSASGSSYNEQFF | TGTGCCAGTAGTGCTAGCGGGAGCTCCTACAATGAGCAGTTCTTC
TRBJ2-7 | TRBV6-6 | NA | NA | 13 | CASTRSRDYEQYF | TGTGCCAGCACCCGAAGCCGGGACTACGAGCAGTACTTC
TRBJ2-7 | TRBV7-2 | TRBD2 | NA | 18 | CASSQTKTLAGEWGEQYF | TGTGCCAGCAGCCAAACTAAAACACTAGCGGGGGAGTGGGGTGAGCAGTACTTC
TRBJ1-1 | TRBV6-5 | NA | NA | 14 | CASSYSEMNTEAFF | TGTGCCAGCAGTTACTCGGAGATGAACACTGAAGCTTTCTTT
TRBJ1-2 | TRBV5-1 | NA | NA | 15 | CASSLGDIPNYGYTF | TGCGCCAGCAGCTTAGGGGACATCCCTAACTATGGCTACACCTTC
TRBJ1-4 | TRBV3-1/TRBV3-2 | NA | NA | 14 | CASSPWDINEKLFF | TGTGCCAGCAGCCCTTGGGACATTAATGAAAAACTGTTTTTT
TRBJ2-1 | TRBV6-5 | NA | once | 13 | CASSYYSGHEQFF | TGTGCCAGCAGTTACTACTCAGGGCATGAGCAGTTCTTC
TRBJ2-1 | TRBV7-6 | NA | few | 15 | CASSLVLAEYNEQFF | TGTGCCAGCAGCTTAGTTCTGGCAGAATACAATGAGCAGTTCTTC
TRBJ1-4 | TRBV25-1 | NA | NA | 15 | CASSEFRGAVEKLFF | TGTGCCAGCAGTGAATTCAGGGGAGCGGTAGAAAAACTGTTTTTT
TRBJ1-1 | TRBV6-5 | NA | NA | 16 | CASSSALPGESTEAFF | TGTGCCAGCAGTTCGGCCCTCCCGGGGGAGAGCACTGAAGCTTTCTTT
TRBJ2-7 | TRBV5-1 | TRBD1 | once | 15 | CASSLGQGDLYEQYF | TGCGCCAGCAGCCTCGGACAGGGGGACCTCTACGAGCAGTACTTC
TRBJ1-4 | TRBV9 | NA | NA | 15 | CASSVETTLKGKLFF | TGTGCCAGCAGCGTCGAGACAACATTAAAGGGGAAACTGTTTTTT
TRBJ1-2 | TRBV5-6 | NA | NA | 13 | CASSAGQAYGYTF | TGTGCCAGCAGCGCAGGCCAGGCTTATGGCTACACCTTC
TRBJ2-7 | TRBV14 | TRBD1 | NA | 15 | CASSHHRGANYEQYF | TGTGCCAGCAGCCACCACAGGGGGGCAAACTACGAGCAGTACTTC
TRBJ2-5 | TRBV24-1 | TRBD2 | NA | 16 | CATSDPGLADQETQYF | TGTGCCACCAGTGACCCGGGACTAGCGGACCAAGAGACCCAGTACTTC
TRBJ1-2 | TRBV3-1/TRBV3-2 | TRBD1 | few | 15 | CASSHRTGPYYGYTF | TGTGCCAGCAGCCACAGGACAGGGCCTTACTATGGCTACACCTTC
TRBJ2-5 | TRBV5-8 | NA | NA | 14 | CASSLAGVAETQYF | TGTGCCAGCAGCTTGGCCGGGGTAGCAGAGACCCAGTACTTC
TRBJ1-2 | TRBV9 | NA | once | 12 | CASSGRGGGYTF | TGTGCCAGCAGCGGAAGGGGAGGCGGCTACACCTTC
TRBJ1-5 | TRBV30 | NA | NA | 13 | CAWSTASHQPQHF | TGTGCCTGGTCGACGGCTAGCCATCAGCCCCAGCATTTT
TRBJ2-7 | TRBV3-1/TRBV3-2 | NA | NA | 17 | CASSQDITGQAEYEQYF | TGTGCCAGCAGCCAAGATATCACCGGCCAAGCGGAATACGAGCAGTACTTC
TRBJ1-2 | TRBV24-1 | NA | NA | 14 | CATSEARPPYGYTF | TGTGCCACCAGTGAAGCCAGGCCTCCCTATGGCTACACCTTC
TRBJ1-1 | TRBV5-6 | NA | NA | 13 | CASSFQKNTEAFF | TGTGCCAGCAGTTTTCAGAAGAACACTGAAGCTTTCTTT
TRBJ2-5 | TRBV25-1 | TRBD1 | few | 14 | CASSETGGQETQYF | TGTGCCAGCAGTGAGACAGGGGGCCAAGAGACCCAGTACTTC
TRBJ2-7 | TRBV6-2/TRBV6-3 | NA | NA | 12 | CASSFHSYEQYF | TGTGCCAGCAGTTTCCACTCCTACGAGCAGTACTTC
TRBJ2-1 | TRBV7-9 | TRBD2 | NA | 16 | CASSLARGGTYNEQFF | TGTGCCAGCAGCTTAGCTCGCGGGGGGACTTACAATGAGCAGTTCTTC
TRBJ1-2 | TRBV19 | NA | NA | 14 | CASSRREEGYGYTF | TGTGCCAGTAGCCGACGAGAAGAGGGCTATGGCTACACCTTC
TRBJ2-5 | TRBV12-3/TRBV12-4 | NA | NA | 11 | CASTLGLGLDF | TGTGCCAGCACCCTGGGGCTAGGGCTCGACTTC
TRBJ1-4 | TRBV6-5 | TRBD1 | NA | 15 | CASSYQGQGIEKLFF | TGTGCCAGCAGTTACCAAGGACAGGGAATCGAAAAACTGTTTTTT
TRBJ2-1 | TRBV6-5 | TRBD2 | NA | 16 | CASSYTRGGRYNEQFF | TGTGCCAGCAGTTACACCCGGGGGGGCCGCTACAATGAGCAGTTCTTC
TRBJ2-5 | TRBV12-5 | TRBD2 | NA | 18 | CASGLISKRGAEKETQYF | TGTGCTAGTGGTTTGATATCGAAGCGGGGGGCAGAAAAGGAGACCCAGTACTTC
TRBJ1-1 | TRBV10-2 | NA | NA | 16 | CASSDTPWQMNTEAFF | TGCGCCAGCAGTGACACCCCTTGGCAGATGAACACTGAAGCTTTCTTT
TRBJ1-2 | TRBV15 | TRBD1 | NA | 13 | CATSRGDSYGYTF | TGTGCCACCAGCAGAGGGGACAGCTATGGCTACACCTTC
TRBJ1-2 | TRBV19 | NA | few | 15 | CASSIDLLAPYGYTF | TGTGCCAGTAGTATAGATCTTCTGGCCCCCTATGGCTACACCTTC
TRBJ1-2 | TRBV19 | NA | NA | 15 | CASSIVGEGRDGYTF | TGTGCCAGTAGTATAGTCGGGGAGGGAAGGGATGGCTACACCTTC
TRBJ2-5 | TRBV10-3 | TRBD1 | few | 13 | CAISGQGAETQYF | TGTGCCATCAGTGGACAGGGAGCGGAGACCCAGTACTTC
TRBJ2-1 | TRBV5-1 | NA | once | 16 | CASSVDSWGSGNEQFF | TGCGCCAGCAGCGTTGACAGTTGGGGCAGTGGGAATGAGCAGTTCTTC
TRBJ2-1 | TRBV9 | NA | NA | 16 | CASSVDTGSSYNEQFF | TGTGCCAGCAGCGTAGATACAGGGAGCTCCTACAATGAGCAGTTCTTC
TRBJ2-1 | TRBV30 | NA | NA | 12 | CAWGDGNNEQFF | TGTGCCTGGGGGGACGGGAACAATGAGCAGTTCTTC
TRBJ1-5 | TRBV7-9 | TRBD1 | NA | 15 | CASSPIGQGHQPQHF | TGTGCCAGCAGCCCGATCGGACAGGGGCATCAGCCCCAGCATTTT
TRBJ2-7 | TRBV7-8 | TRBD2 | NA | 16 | CASSQGLAGASYEQYF | TGTGCCAGCAGCCAGGGACTAGCGGGGGCCTCCTACGAGCAGTACTTC
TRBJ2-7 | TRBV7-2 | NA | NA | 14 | CASSLDRGYYEQYF | TGTGCCAGCAGCTTAGACCGAGGGTACTACGAGCAGTACTTC
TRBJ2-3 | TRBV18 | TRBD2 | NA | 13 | CASSSGRTDTQYF | TGTGCCAGTTCTAGCGGGCGAACAGATACGCAGTATTTT
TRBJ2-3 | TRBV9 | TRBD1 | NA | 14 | CASSAGGSTDTQYF | TGTGCCAGCAGCGCAGGGGGTAGCACAGATACGCAGTATTTT